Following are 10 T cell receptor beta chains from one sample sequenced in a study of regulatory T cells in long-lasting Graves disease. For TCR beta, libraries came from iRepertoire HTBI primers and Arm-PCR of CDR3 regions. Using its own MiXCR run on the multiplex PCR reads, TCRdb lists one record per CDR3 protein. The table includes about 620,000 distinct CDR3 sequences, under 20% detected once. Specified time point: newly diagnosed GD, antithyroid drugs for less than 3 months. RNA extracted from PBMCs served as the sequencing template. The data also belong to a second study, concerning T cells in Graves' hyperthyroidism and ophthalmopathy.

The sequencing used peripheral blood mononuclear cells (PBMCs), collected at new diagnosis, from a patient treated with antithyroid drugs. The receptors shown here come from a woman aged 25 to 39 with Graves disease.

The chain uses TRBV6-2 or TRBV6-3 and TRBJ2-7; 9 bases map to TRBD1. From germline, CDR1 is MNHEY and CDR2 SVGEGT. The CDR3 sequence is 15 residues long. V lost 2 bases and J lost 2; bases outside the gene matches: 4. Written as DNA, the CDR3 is TGTGCCAGCAGTTACGGAGGGACAGGGCCCTACGAGCAGTACTTC. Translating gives CASSYGGTGPYEQYF.

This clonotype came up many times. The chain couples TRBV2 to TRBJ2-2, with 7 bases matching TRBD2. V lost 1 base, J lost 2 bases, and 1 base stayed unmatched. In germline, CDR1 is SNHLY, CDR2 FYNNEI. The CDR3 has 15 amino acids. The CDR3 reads CASSEGTRNTGELFF. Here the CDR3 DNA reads TGTGCCAGCAGTGAAGGGACTAGAAACACCGGGGAGCTGTTTTTT.

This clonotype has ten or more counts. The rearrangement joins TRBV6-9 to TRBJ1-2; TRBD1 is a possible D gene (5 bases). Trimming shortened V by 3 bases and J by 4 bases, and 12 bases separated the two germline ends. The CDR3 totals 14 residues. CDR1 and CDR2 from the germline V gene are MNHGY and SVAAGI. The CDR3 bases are TGTGCCAGCAGTTACGGGGGGGGACTCTATGGCTACACCTTC. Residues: CASSYGGGLYGYTF.

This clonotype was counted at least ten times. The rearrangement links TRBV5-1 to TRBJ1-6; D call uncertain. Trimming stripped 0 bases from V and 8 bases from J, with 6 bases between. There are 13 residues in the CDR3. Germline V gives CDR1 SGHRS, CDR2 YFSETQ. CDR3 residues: CASSLGRDSPLHF. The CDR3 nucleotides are TGCGCCAGCAGCTTGGGACGGGATTCACCCCTCCACTTT.

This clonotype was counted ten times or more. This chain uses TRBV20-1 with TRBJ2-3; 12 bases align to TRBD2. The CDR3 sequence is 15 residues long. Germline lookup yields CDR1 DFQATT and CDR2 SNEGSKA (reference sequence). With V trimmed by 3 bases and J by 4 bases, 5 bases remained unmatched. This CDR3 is CSASRLAGDPDTQYF. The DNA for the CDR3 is TGCAGTGCTAGCCGACTAGCGGGAGATCCAGATACGCAGTATTTT.

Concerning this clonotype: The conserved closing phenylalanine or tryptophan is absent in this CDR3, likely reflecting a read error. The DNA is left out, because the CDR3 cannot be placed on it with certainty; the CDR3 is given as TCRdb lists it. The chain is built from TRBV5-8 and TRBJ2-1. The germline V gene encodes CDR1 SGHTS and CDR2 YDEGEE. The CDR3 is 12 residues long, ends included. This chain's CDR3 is CASSLGNTASYL.

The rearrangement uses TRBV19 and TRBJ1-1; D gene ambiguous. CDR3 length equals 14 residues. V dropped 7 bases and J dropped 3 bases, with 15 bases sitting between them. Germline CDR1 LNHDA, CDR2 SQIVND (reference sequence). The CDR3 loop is CASNLYVRDTEAFF. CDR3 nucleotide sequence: TGTGCCAGTAATCTCTATGTCCGGGACACTGAAGCTTTCTTT.

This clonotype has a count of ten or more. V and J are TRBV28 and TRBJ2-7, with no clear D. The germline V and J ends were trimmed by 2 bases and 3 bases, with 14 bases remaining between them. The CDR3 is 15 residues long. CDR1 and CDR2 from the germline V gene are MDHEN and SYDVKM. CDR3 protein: CASSLPGSTRYEQYF. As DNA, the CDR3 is TGTGCCAGCAGTTTACCCGGGTCAACCCGCTACGAGCAGTACTTC.

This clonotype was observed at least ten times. The CDR3 is CASTLGGFQPQHF. CDR3 nucleotide sequence: TGTGCCAGCACCTTGGGGGGATTTCAGCCCCAGCATTTT. The V and J genes are TRBV12-3 or TRBV12-4 and TRBJ1-5; maybe TRBD1 (5 bases). Trimming stripped 7 bases from V and 6 bases from J, with 13 bases between. This CDR3 region has 13 residues.

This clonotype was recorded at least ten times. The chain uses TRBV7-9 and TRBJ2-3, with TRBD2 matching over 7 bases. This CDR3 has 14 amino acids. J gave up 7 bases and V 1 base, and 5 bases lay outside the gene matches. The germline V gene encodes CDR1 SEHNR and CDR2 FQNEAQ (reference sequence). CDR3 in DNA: TGTGCCAGCAGCTTAGTAACGGGAGGCAATACGCAGTATTTT. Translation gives CASSLVTGGNTQYF.